A selection of T cell receptor beta chains follows, all from one sample in a study of cytomegalovirus exposure and HLA in healthy donors. Clones were read by immunoSEQ multiplex PCR, and TCRdb kept only the in-frame ones, dropping some. The sample consists of some 110,000 clones, roughly two thirds of them appearing once. Sequencing was performed on PBMCs. The origin of the receptors is a woman aged 25 to 39 in good health and CMV-seronegative. The CDR3 runs from the conserved cysteine through the conserved F or W. D genes are given only for firm matches. Clone size, where shown, is once, few, many, or a class for clones that have expanded.

j_call: TRBJ2-7; clone_size: .; d_call: .; v_call: TRBV2; cdr3_aa: CASSDLEEQYF; cdr3_nt: TGTGCCAGCAGTGACCTAGAGGAGCAGTACTTC
j_call: TRBJ2-5; clone_size: .; d_call: .; v_call: TRBV9; cdr3_aa: CASSVDRQETQYF; cdr3_nt: TGTGCCAGCAGCGTAGACAGGCAAGAGACCCAGTACTTC
j_call: TRBJ2-3; clone_size: .; d_call: TRBD2; v_call: TRBV29-1; cdr3_aa: CSVVGGLAGGTDTQYF; cdr3_nt: TGCAGCGTTGTTGGGGGACTAGCGGGGGGCACAGATACGCAGTATTTT
j_call: TRBJ2-1; clone_size: .; d_call: TRBD2; v_call: TRBV28; cdr3_aa: CASSLGTSGYNEQFF; cdr3_nt: TGTGCCAGCAGCCTCGGGACTAGCGGCTACAATGAGCAGTTCTTC
j_call: TRBJ1-5; clone_size: .; d_call: TRBD1; v_call: TRBV19; cdr3_aa: CASSGGTGNQPQHF; cdr3_nt: TGTGCCAGTAGTGGGGGGACAGGGAATCAGCCCCAGCATTTT
j_call: TRBJ1-1; clone_size: .; d_call: TRBD1; v_call: TRBV4-1; cdr3_aa: CASSQGRQGVGAFF; cdr3_nt: TGCGCCAGCAGCCAAGGTAGACAGGGAGTAGGAGCTTTCTTT
j_call: TRBJ2-7; clone_size: few; d_call: .; v_call: TRBV10-2; cdr3_aa: CASSTGSSGYEQYF; cdr3_nt: TGCGCCAGTTCCACCGGGTCCTCGGGGTACGAGCAGTACTTC
j_call: TRBJ1-1; clone_size: once; d_call: TRBD1; v_call: TRBV25-1; cdr3_aa: CASRNGQTGGTEAFF; cdr3_nt: TGTGCCAGCAGAAATGGACAAACAGGGGGTACTGAAGCTTTCTTT
j_call: TRBJ2-7; clone_size: few; d_call: TRBD2; v_call: TRBV9; cdr3_aa: CASSAGLAGVLPYEQYF; cdr3_nt: TGTGCCAGCAGCGCCGGACTAGCGGGAGTTCTACCCTACGAGCAGTACTTC
j_call: TRBJ1-1; clone_size: .; d_call: .; v_call: TRBV6-4; cdr3_aa: CASSDGGNTEAFF; cdr3_nt: TGTGCCAGCAGTGACGGAGGGAACACTGAAGCTTTCTTT
j_call: TRBJ2-5; clone_size: .; d_call: .; v_call: TRBV19; cdr3_aa: CASSIDWEETQYF; cdr3_nt: TGTGCCAGTAGTATAGATTGGGAGGAGACCCAGTACTTC
j_call: TRBJ2-7; clone_size: .; d_call: .; v_call: TRBV7-8; cdr3_aa: CASSTGPRGYEQYF; cdr3_nt: TGTGCCAGCAGCACAGGCCCCAGGGGATACGAGCAGTACTTC
j_call: TRBJ2-7; clone_size: .; d_call: TRBD2; v_call: TRBV5-6; cdr3_aa: CASSLGLARAGGEQYF; cdr3_nt: TGTGCCAGCAGCTTGGGACTAGCGAGAGCGGGGGGCGAGCAGTACTTC
j_call: TRBJ2-3; clone_size: .; d_call: .; v_call: TRBV4-3; cdr3_aa: CASSQLLASTDTQYF; cdr3_nt: TGCGCCAGCAGCCAACTCCTAGCTAGCACAGATACGCAGTATTTT
j_call: TRBJ1-5; clone_size: .; d_call: TRBD1; v_call: TRBV5-3; cdr3_aa: CARSLGQGAMVSNQPQHF; cdr3_nt: TGTGCCAGAAGCTTGGGGCAGGGGGCTATGGTAAGCAATCAGCCCCAGCATTTT
j_call: TRBJ2-1; clone_size: .; d_call: .; v_call: TRBV7-2; cdr3_aa: CASSFEYNEQFF; cdr3_nt: TGTGCCAGCAGCTTCGAGTACAATGAGCAGTTCTTC
j_call: TRBJ2-2; clone_size: .; d_call: .; v_call: TRBV6-1; cdr3_aa: CASSELVSGNTGELFF; cdr3_nt: TGTGCCAGCAGTGAACTGGTTAGCGGGAACACCGGGGAGCTGTTTTTT